This entry is about one T cell receptor beta chain. The germline V and J ends were trimmed by 1 base and 2 bases, with 6 bases remaining between them. CDR3 size: 12 residues. Germline V CDR1 and CDR2: SQVTM, ANQGSEA. Regions amplified from RNA transcripts were the TCR beta CDR3 regions. First-round RT-PCR of the TCR CDR3 relied on the HTBI primer set. TCRdb itself ran the multiplex PCR reads through MiXCR, one entry per CDR3 protein. The sample records 500,000 to 650,000 distinct CDR3 sequences, 17% being singletons. The sample originates from a study of T cells in Graves' hyperthyroidism and ophthalmopathy. At least 3 on the Clinical Activity Score was recorded for ophthalmopathy patients, who also had NOSPECS grade at least 4 and duration under 3 months. Patients were excluded for uncontrolled infection, other autoimmune disease, pregnancy or lactation.

The chain combines TRBV29-1 with TRBJ2-7; D gene ambiguous. The sample consisted of blood. This receptor was taken from a woman under 30 with Graves' ophthalmopathy. The CDR3 reads CSVEARTYEQYF. CDR3 DNA sequence: TGCAGCGTTGAAGCCAGAACCTACGAGCAGTACTTC.